The 25 T cell receptor beta chains reported below all come from one sample, sequenced in a study of T cells expressing NK-cell markers. TCRdb reanalyzed the 5' RACE reads, giving one entry per CDR3 protein sequence and no DNA. The sample spans 160,000 or so distinct CDR3 sequences; the ten largest clones claim under 20%. Material: blood T cells: a sorted CD56 or NKG2C T cell subset, CD4+ or CD8+ T cells, or bulk PBMC T cells (not recorded which). These receptors were taken from a woman between 18 and 70 years old in good health.

The chain joins TRBV5-1 to TRBJ2-2. CDR1 SGHRS and CDR2 YFSETQ come from the germline V gene. The CDR3 is made up of 14 amino acids. CDR3 region: CASSLRSDTGELFF.

The chain couples TRBV15 to TRBJ1-5; TCRdb selects TRBD1, and the lack of DNA leaves this call unchecked. The V gene's germline CDR1 is LNHNV and CDR2 YYDKDF (reference sequence). The CDR3 sequence is 18 residues long. CDR3: CATSRTKSTGTLNQPQHF.

The chain combines TRBV25-1 with TRBJ2-1. This CDR3 spans 12 amino acids. Germline CDR1 is MGHDK and CDR2 is SYGVNS. The CDR3 spells CATSGSYNEQFF.

J is TRBJ2-1 and V is TRBV20-1; TCRdb indicates TRBD2, and absent DNA this call remains unverified. CDR3 length: 16 amino acids. CDR1 is DFQATT, CDR2 SNEGSKA, per germline (reference sequence). CDR3 residues: CSARLAGIPTYNEQFF.

The rearrangement joins TRBV11-2 to TRBJ2-3; checking the TCRdb D call of TRBD1 is not possible without DNA. CDR1 is SGHAT, CDR2 FQNNGV, per germline. The CDR3 extends over 16 amino acids. CDR3: CASSLVGGIPTDTQYF.

The J gene is TRBJ2-7, the V gene TRBV20-1; TCRdb's assignment of TRBD1 cannot be checked, as there is no DNA. The CDR3 runs 13 residues. Germline assignment: CDR1 DFQATT and CDR2 SNEGSKA (reference sequence). CDR3 amino acids: CSAIGPQVSEQYF.

This clonotype is labeled medium-sized based on frequency. The CDR3 is CASSPGQRYSGANVLTF. The chain couples TRBV12-3 or TRBV12-4 to TRBJ2-6; no DNA is available, so the TRBD2 call from TCRdb remains unchecked. The CDR3 length is 17 residues.

The genes are TRBV4-2 and TRBJ2-1; as DNA is missing, the TRBD1 call by TCRdb cannot be tested. The germline CDR1 and CDR2 sequences are LGHNA and YNFKEQ. The CDR3 sequence is 17 residues long. CDR3 residues: CASSQAQAGAGYNEQFF.

The rearrangement uses TRBV28 and TRBJ2-7; TCRdb lists TRBD2, though no DNA is available to test this call. Germline CDR1 reads MDHEN; CDR2 reads SYDVKM. This CDR3 comprises 15 residues. The chain's CDR3 is CASSPSGWGSYEQYF.

The CDR3 loop is CAISESLSDSRQFF. The chain links TRBV10-3 to TRBJ2-1; TCRdb indicates TRBD2, and absent DNA this call remains unverified. The germline V gene has CDR1 ENHRY and CDR2 SYGVKD. The CDR3 length is 14 residues.

V usage is TRBV6-1 and J usage is TRBJ2-7; TCRdb designates TRBD1, a call that cannot be tested without DNA. This CDR3 is built from 15 residues. The germline CDR1 and CDR2 sequences are MNHNS and SASEGT. This CDR3 reads CASTKTGQRYYEQYF.

The chain employs TRBV20-1 and TRBJ1-2. CDR3 length: 13 residues. Germline values: CDR1 DFQATT, CDR2 SNEGSKA (reference sequence). The CDR3 protein is CSAWDFANYGYTF.

The gene calls are TRBV2 and TRBJ2-7; absent DNA, TCRdb's TRBD2 call cannot be checked. Germline V gene data show CDR1 as SNHLY and CDR2 as FYNNEI. This CDR3 comprises 19 residues. This CDR3 is CASTGQGLARGDSSYEQYF.

This chain joins TRBV4-1 and TRBJ1-2. Germline CDR1 is MGHRA and CDR2 is YSYEKL. CDR3 size: 14 residues. The CDR3 sequence is CASSQGEQNYGYTF.

This chain connects TRBV19 to TRBJ1-5. Germline loops: CDR1 LNHDA, CDR2 SQIVND (reference sequence). CDR3 length: 13 amino acids. The CDR3 region is CASTLTSNQPQHF. The entire variable domain, with the rest obtained from reference TRBV19 and TRBJ1-5, is as follows: DGGITQSPKYLFRKEGQNVTLSCEQNLNHDAMYWYRQDPGQGLRLIYYSQIVNDFQKGDIAEGYSVSREKKESFPLTVTSAQKNPTAFYLCASTLTSNQPQHFGDGTRLSIL.

The chain couples TRBV7-2 to TRBJ2-7; without DNA, the TCRdb call of TRBD2 cannot be checked. The CDR3 runs to 13 residues. CDR1 and CDR2 from the germline V gene are SGHTA and FQGNSA. The CDR3: CASSLRMGSEQYF.

The rearrangement uses TRBV12-3 or TRBV12-4 and TRBJ2-7; TCRdb's D call of TRBD1 is untestable without DNA. The CDR3 is made up of 14 amino acids. CDR3 in amino acids: CASSYLTGRYEQYF.

The chain has TRBV7-2 and TRBJ1-1. The CDR3 totals 15 residues. Germline values: CDR1 SGHTA, CDR2 FQGNSA. The CDR3 loop reads CASSLAGPTNTEAFF.

The V and J genes are TRBV12-3 or TRBV12-4 and TRBJ1-3. The CDR3 sequence is 12 residues long. CDR3 loop: CASSYPGNTIYF.

This CDR3 reads CASSGGRRTYEQYF. The J gene is TRBJ2-7, the V gene TRBV9. CDR1 and CDR2 (germline): SGDLS, YYNGEE. The CDR3 has 14 amino acids.

The CDR3 sequence is CASSESPGGGYTGELFF. The rearrangement links TRBV25-1 to TRBJ2-2. CDR3 length equals 17 residues. The germline V gene has CDR1 MGHDK and CDR2 SYGVNS.

The chain recombines TRBV7-9 with TRBJ1-1. Germline assignment: CDR1 SEHNR and CDR2 FQNEAQ (reference sequence). This CDR3 comprises 12 residues. The CDR3 loop reads CASSLPYSEAFF.

CDR3 region: CSVSLADEQFF. The rearrangement uses TRBV29-1 and TRBJ2-1; TCRdb outputs TRBD2, but without DNA this stays unchecked. Germline V gene lookup returns CDR1 SQVTM and CDR2 ANQGSEA. The CDR3 is 11 amino acids.

V usage is TRBV12-3 or TRBV12-4 and J usage is TRBJ1-1; with no DNA, the TCRdb D assignment of TRBD1 cannot be verified. The CDR3 length is 20 residues. The CDR3 region is CASSTGPAERGLRGGSTAFF.

The chain carries TRBV5-5 and TRBJ2-1. Germline lookup yields CDR1 SGHKS and CDR2 YYEKEE (reference sequence). The CDR3 is 12 amino acids. This CDR3 reads CASSLNSNEQFF.